The 32 T cell receptor beta chains reported below all come from one sample, sequenced in a study of PD-1 blockade in mismatch repair-deficient tumors (dated by TCRdb to about 2017). Libraries were constructed by the immunoSEQ multiplex PCR assay. TCRdb holds this immuneACCESS table with in-frame rearrangements only. Some clones are missing; in checked studies, unresolved V genes explain under half, and the rest has no known cause. In all, the sample holds about 100,000 clones, and 82% of those were seen once. The top ten constitute around 6.6% of the sample. The material sequenced was peripheral blood, taken 35 to 37 weeks after starting pembrolizumab. The receptors derive from an adult with mismatch repair-deficient cancer.

The chain couples TRBV7-3 to TRBJ2-5; D is possibly TRBD1 (5 bases). Trimming took 5 bases from V and 4 from J, leaving 14 bases between them. Germline values: CDR1 SGHTA, CDR2 FQGTGA. This CDR3 contains 14 residues. The CDR3, as DNA: TGTGCCAGCAGCCCCTCGGGCAGGGCAGAGACCCAGTACTTC. Residues: CASSPSGRAETQYF.

This chain uses TRBV5-6 with TRBJ2-1, with D tentatively TRBD2 (5 bases). This CDR3 spans 16 amino acids. Germline lookup yields CDR1 SGHDT and CDR2 YYEEEE. Between the trimmed V and J ends, which lost 1 base and 8 bases, there was a span of 19 bases. The CDR3 here is CASSLLLARYVDEQFF. DNA of the CDR3: TGTGCCAGCAGCTTGCTCTTAGCGAGGTACGTCGATGAGCAGTTCTTC.

This chain connects TRBV6-6 to TRBJ2-7, with D perhaps matching TRBD1 or TRBD2 (5 bases each). In germline, CDR1 is MNHNY, CDR2 SVGAGI (reference sequence). There are 15 residues in the CDR3. Between the trimmed V and J ends, which lost 4 bases and 1 base, there was a span of 14 bases. CDR3 nucleotide sequence: TGTGCCAGCAGTTCGGGACGGGCTGAATCCTACGAGCAGTACTTC. Amino acids: CASSSGRAESYEQYF.

V is TRBV5-5 and J is TRBJ2-5, with D perhaps TRBD1 (6 bases). The CDR3 spans 15 residues. The ends were cut back, 0 bases at V and 4 bases at J, with 13 bases in the middle. The germline V gene encodes CDR1 SGHKS and CDR2 YYEKEE (reference sequence). CDR3 in DNA: TGTGCCAGCAGCTTGGCAGGGGATCTCCGAGAGACCCAGTACTTC. It encodes CASSLAGDLRETQYF.

The gene calls are TRBV6-1 and TRBJ1-2; D ambiguous. The CDR3 has 14 residues. V was shortened by 2 bases and J by 4 bases, with 11 bases between the two germline ends. The germline CDR1 and CDR2 sequences are MNHNS and SASEGT. CDR3 bases: TGTGCCAGCAGTGAACGTTGGGTTACCTATGGCTACACCTTC. Protein product: CASSERWVTYGYTF.

The chain couples TRBV5-6 to TRBJ2-7; TRBD2 might be the D (6 bases). The CDR3 consists of 14 residues. The germline V gene encodes CDR1 SGHDT and CDR2 YYEEEE. The ends were cut back, 0 bases at V and 3 bases at J, with 10 bases in the middle. The CDR3, as DNA: TGTGCCAGCAGCTTGGGCGGGATTAACTACGAGCAGTACTTC. The encoded protein is CASSLGGINYEQYF. The complete variable domain, with remaining parts taken from reference TRBV5-6 and TRBJ2-7, reads DAGVTQSPTHLIKTRGQQVTLRCSPKSGHDTVSWYQQALGQGPQFIFQYYEEEERQRGNFPDRFSGHQFPNYSSELNVNALLLGDSALYLCASSLGGINYEQYFGPGTRLTVT.

Only a few counts were recorded for this clone. The CDR3 DNA reads as TGTGCCAGCAGCGCCCCGACAGGGGGCAGGGCCACCGGGGAGCTGTTTTTT. It translates to CASSAPTGGRATGELFF. The rearrangement uses TRBV9 and TRBJ2-2; 10 nucleotides align to TRBD1. The CDR3 contains 17 residues. Looked up from germline, CDR1 is SGDLS and CDR2 is YYNGEE. V shed 3 bases, J shed 4 bases, and the junction held 9 bases outside the gene matches.

The count of this clone is one. The J gene is TRBJ2-7, the V gene TRBV11-2; 8 bases align to TRBD1. Germline assignment: CDR1 SGHAT and CDR2 FQNNGV. This CDR3 comprises 13 residues. The junction had 1 base not matched to a gene; V was cut back by 2 bases and J by 4 bases. CDR3 loop: CASSLRQGYEQYF. Here the CDR3 DNA reads TGTGCCAGCAGCTTACGACAGGGGTACGAGCAGTACTTC.

The CDR3 region has the DNA TGTGCCAGCAGTGAAGCCTGGGATAGTGACACTGAAGCTTTCTTT. It translates to CASSEAWDSDTEAFF. The V and J genes are TRBV6-1 and TRBJ1-1; unclear D gene. The CDR3 is 15 amino acids. Trimming took 0 bases from V and 3 from J, leaving 11 bases between them. The germline V gene encodes CDR1 MNHNS and CDR2 SASEGT.

The chain links TRBV7-9 to TRBJ2-3; TRBD1 matches 10 bases. CDR1 is SEHNR, CDR2 FQNEAQ, per germline (reference sequence). The V segment lost 7 bases and the J segment 4 bases; nucleotides outside the gene matches: 8. The CDR3 spans 15 residues. CDR3 residues: CASTRGQGQADTQYF. The CDR3 nucleotides are TGTGCCAGCACCCGGGGACAGGGGCAGGCAGATACGCAGTATTTT. Together with reference TRBV7-9 and TRBJ2-3, the CDR3 gives the full variable domain: DTGVSQNPRHKITKRGQNVTFRCDPISEHNRLYWYRQTLGQGPEFLTYFQNEAQLEKSRLLSDRFSAERPKGSFSTLEIQRTEQGDSAMYLCASTRGQGQADTQYFGPGTRLTVL.

The chain couples TRBV19 to TRBJ2-3; 7 nucleotides agree with TRBD1. The V gene end was trimmed by 7 bases and the J gene end by 2 bases; junction bases not matched to a gene: 9. This CDR3 has 15 amino acids. Looked up from germline, CDR1 is LNHDA and CDR2 is SQIVND (reference sequence). This CDR3 reads CASTLKGQITDTQYF. In DNA form, the CDR3 reads TGTGCCAGTACCCTCAAGGGACAGATCACAGATACGCAGTATTTT.

The V and J genes are TRBV9 and TRBJ1-1; 8 bases map to TRBD1. Germline-derived CDR1 and CDR2 are SGDLS and YYNGEE. The CDR3 runs 14 residues. Germline trimming cut 4 bases from V and 3 bases from J; bases unmatched to any gene: 5. As DNA, the CDR3 is TGTGCCAGCAGCACGGGACAGGCCCACACTGAAGCTTTCTTT. Encoded protein: CASSTGQAHTEAFF.

The genes are TRBV7-9 and TRBJ1-1; D is unresolved. CDR1 is SEHNR and CDR2 is FQNEAQ in the germline V gene (reference sequence). This CDR3 region has 13 residues. V lost 5 bases, J lost 3 bases, and 10 bases lay in between. The CDR3 coding sequence is TGTGCCAGCAGCCACAAATCGGACACTGAAGCTTTCTTT. This sequence encodes CASSHKSDTEAFF. The whole variable domain, filled in from reference TRBV7-9 and TRBJ1-1, reads DTGVSQNPRHKITKRGQNVTFRCDPISEHNRLYWYRQTLGQGPEFLTYFQNEAQLEKSRLLSDRFSAERPKGSFSTLEIQRTEQGDSAMYLCASSHKSDTEAFFGQGTRLTVV.

This clone has only a few counts. The chain is built from TRBV2 and TRBJ1-1, with 9 bases fitting TRBD1. The CDR3 has 16 amino acids. CDR1 SNHLY and CDR2 FYNNEI come from the germline V gene. J lost 1 base, V lost 3 bases, and 6 bases had no gene match. The CDR3 loop is CASSDTQQGANTEAFF. The DNA for the CDR3 is TGTGCCAGCAGTGACACCCAACAGGGGGCGAACACTGAAGCTTTCTTT.

CDR3 sequence (DNA): TGTGCCAGCACCCTCGACGGACTGTCTGGGGCCAACGTCCTGACTTTC. As protein: CASTLDGLSGANVLTF. J is TRBJ2-6 and V is TRBV11-3; possibly TRBD2 for D (5 bases). The V gene's germline CDR1 is SGHNT and CDR2 YENEEA. Trimming pared 7 bases from V and 1 base from J, leaving 14 bases between. The CDR3 extends over 16 amino acids.

The V gene is TRBV15, the J gene TRBJ2-7; a weak D match, TRBD2 (5 bases). The length of the CDR3 is 14 residues. V dropped 1 base and J dropped 6 bases, with 13 bases sitting between them. Germline CDR1 reads LNHNV; CDR2 reads YYDKDF (reference sequence). This CDR3 is CATSRGPRGSEQYF. The CDR3, as DNA: TGTGCCACCAGCAGAGGACCCCGAGGGAGCGAGCAGTACTTC. Full variable domain (outside the CDR3, taken from reference TRBV15 and TRBJ2-7): DAMVIQNPRYQVTQFGKPVTLSCSQTLNHNVMYWYQQKSSQAPKLLFHYYDKDFNNEADTPDNFQSRRPNTSFCFLDIRSPGLGDTAMYLCATSRGPRGSEQYFGPGTRLTVT.

The genes are TRBV10-3 and TRBJ1-2, with unresolved D. Per germline, CDR1 ENHRY and CDR2 SYGVKD. The CDR3 loop spans 15 amino acids. Trimming pared 0 bases from V and 7 bases from J, leaving 15 bases between. This chain's CDR3 is CAISESGGRESGYTF. The CDR3 bases are TGTGCCATCAGTGAGTCGGGAGGGAGGGAGAGTGGCTACACCTTC.

The sample holds a few counts of this clone. V usage is TRBV2 and J usage is TRBJ2-7; no definite D call. The CDR3 runs 12 residues. Germline V gives CDR1 SNHLY, CDR2 FYNNEI. V was pared by 7 bases and J by 1 base, with 8 bases between. The CDR3 nucleotides read TGTGCCAGCACGGCCGGATCCTACGAGCAGTACTTC. Protein: CASTAGSYEQYF.

This chain joins TRBV15 and TRBJ2-7; TRBD2 matches at 8 bases. Trimming removed 5 bases from V and 6 bases from J; junction bases left unmatched: 6. Germline V CDR1 and CDR2: LNHNV, YYDKDF (reference sequence). This CDR3 contains 13 residues. The CDR3 nucleotides read TGTGCCACCAGCGGGACTAGGGTCGGCGAGCAGTACTTC. It codes for CATSGTRVGEQYF.

The rearrangement joins TRBV7-2 to TRBJ2-1; a possible D gene is TRBD2 (5 bases). The germline V and J ends were trimmed by 5 bases and 13 bases, with 18 bases remaining between them. The germline V gene has CDR1 SGHTA and CDR2 FQGNSA. This CDR3 region has 13 residues. The DNA of the CDR3 is TGTGCCAGCAGCATGGACTTCCAGTCGTCACAGTTCTTC. Protein sequence: CASSMDFQSSQFF.

CDR3 DNA: TGTGCCAGCAGCTTAAGGCCCTACGAGCAGTACTTC. It translates to CASSLRPYEQYF. The chain is built from TRBV7-2 and TRBJ2-7; D gene ambiguous. CDR3 size: 12 residues. CDR1 and CDR2 (germline): SGHTA, FQGNSA. Trimming stripped 2 bases from V and 2 bases from J, with 4 bases between. The variable domain in full, with the rest retrieved from reference TRBV7-2 and TRBJ2-7, is GAGVSQSPSNKVTEKGKDVELRCDPISGHTALYWYRQSLGQGLEFLIYFQGNSAPDKSGLPSDRFSAERTGGSVSTLTIQRTQQEDSAVYLCASSLRPYEQYFGPGTRLTVT.

This chain links TRBV12-2 with TRBJ1-3; the table's D call, TRBD1, has no DNA check behind it. TRBV12-2 is designated a pseudogene. The CDR3 totals 14 residues. The CDR3 protein is CASSETGAGNTIYF. The CDR3 DNA is TGTGCCAGCAGCGAGACAGGTGCTGGAAACACCATATATTTT.

On this clone: At one of its ends the junction is not consistent with the germline gene, which may arise from a read error. The V and J genes are TRBV7-7 and TRBJ1-3; D unclear. CDR1 is SSHAT and CDR2 is FNYEAQ in the germline V gene (reference sequence). The CDR3 covers 16 residues. This CDR3 is CASSLGPPNSGNTIYF. The CDR3, as DNA: TGTGCTAGCAGCTTAGGACCCCCAAACTCTGGAAACACCATATATTTT.

The gene calls are TRBV5-1 and TRBJ1-4; tentatively, D is TRBD1 (5 bases). V shed 4 bases and J shed 3 bases, with 13 bases lying between them. CDR1 is SGHRS, CDR2 YFSETQ, per germline. The CDR3 runs 15 residues. CDR3 amino acids: CASSLGTWANEKLFF. CDR3 DNA: TGCGCCAGCAGCCTGGGGACGTGGGCTAATGAAAAACTGTTTTTT.

The chain has TRBV4-2 and TRBJ2-3, with D perhaps TRBD1 or TRBD2 (6 bases each). From germline, CDR1 is LGHNA and CDR2 YNFKEQ. This CDR3 has 17 residues. The V end lost 4 bases, the J end lost 2 bases, and 19 bases lay between the germline ends. The CDR3 loop reads CASSLMGGGGTTDTQYF. CDR3 DNA sequence: TGTGCCAGCAGCCTTATGGGTGGGGGCGGGACCACAGATACGCAGTATTTT.

This chain uses TRBV11-2 with TRBJ1-5; TRBD1 matches at 7 bases. CDR3 length: 13 amino acids. Trimming at V came to 5 bases and at J to 6 bases, leaving 4 bases not matched to a gene. CDR1 SGHAT and CDR2 FQNNGV come from the germline V gene. DNA of the CDR3: TGTGCCAGCAGCAGGACAGGAGCTCAGCCCCAGCATTTT. This translates into CASSRTGAQPQHF.

The CDR3 loop reads CASRTRTGAEAFF. Written as DNA, the CDR3 is TGTGCCAGTAGGACAAGGACAGGAGCTGAAGCTTTCTTT. This chain links TRBV19 with TRBJ1-1; 7 bases align to TRBD1. The germline V gene encodes CDR1 LNHDA and CDR2 SQIVND (reference sequence). CDR3 size: 13 residues. With V trimmed by 6 bases and J by 6 bases, 7 bases remained unmatched.

The rearrangement joins TRBV11-1 to TRBJ2-1, with a tentative D call TRBD1 (6 bases). The CDR3 runs 11 residues. V was clipped by 1 base and J by 13 bases, with 8 bases between them. In germline, CDR1 is SGHAT, CDR2 FQDESV (reference sequence). The CDR3 DNA follows: TGTGCCAGCAGCTTAGAGGACAGTCAGTTCTTC. Translation: CASSLEDSQFF.

The gene calls are TRBV10-3 and TRBJ2-2; TRBD1 is a possible D gene (5 bases). The V and J ends lost 7 bases and 0 bases respectively, with 12 bases between them. There are 15 residues in the CDR3. Germline V gives CDR1 ENHRY, CDR2 SYGVKD. CDR3 nucleotide sequence: TGTGCCATCAATCAGGGTTTGGCGAACACCGGGGAGCTGTTTTTT. Translated, it gives CAINQGLANTGELFF.

The rearrangement uses TRBV10-3 and TRBJ2-1, with D unresolved. Germline CDR1 reads ENHRY; CDR2 reads SYGVKD. V was trimmed by 3 bases and J by 6 bases, leaving 15 bases between them. The CDR3 sequence is 15 residues long. Here the CDR3 DNA reads TGTGCCATCAGTGAAGGACCCCTTGGATCCAATGAGCAGTTCTTC. Its protein product is CAISEGPLGSNEQFF.

In its sample, this clone was seen once. The chain joins TRBV11-3 to TRBJ2-1; no reliable D call. CDR1 SGHNT and CDR2 YENEEA come from the germline V gene. With 0 bases removed from V and 8 bases from J, the gap between germline ends came to 5 bases. This CDR3 region has 12 residues. CDR3 nucleotides: TGTGCCAGCAGCTTAGATGTCGATGAGCAGTTCTTC. This translates into CASSLDVDEQFF.

The gene calls are TRBV6-5 and TRBJ2-7, with 7 bases aligning to TRBD1. Unmatched junction bases numbered 10, after V lost 6 bases and J lost 2 bases. CDR1 is MNHEY and CDR2 is SVGAGI in the germline V gene. This CDR3 is 15 amino acids long. CDR3 amino acids: CASSRNRGPPYEQYF. The CDR3 DNA reads TGTGCCAGCAGCCGTAATAGGGGGCCCCCCTACGAGCAGTACTTC.